This T cell receptor (beta chain) comes out of a study of radiation and T cells in renal cell carcinoma. A remark on this clone: What it binds is unknown.

Treatment defined: treatment-naive control, cytoreductive nephrectomy. Control tumors came from a handful of females and under 14 males, aged 40 to 82. Here immunoSEQ multiplex PCR was the method, and the copy in TCRdb shows in-frame clones only, minus some. In the table there are fewer than 10,000 clones, 65% of which are singletons. Study outcomes and limitations: Only small tumor regions of 0.8 to 1 g were sampled.

CDR3 length: 12 residues. Germline assignment: CDR1 SGHRS and CDR2 YFSETQ. Trimming stripped 5 bases from V and 2 bases from J, with 4 bases between. The sequencing used tumor tissue, collected from a patient whose treatment was nephrectomy without radiotherapy. The chain recombines TRBV5-1 with TRBJ2-2; D ambiguous. This sequence was found in a woman in her sixties or seventies with renal cell carcinoma. Here the CDR3 DNA reads TGCGCCAGCAGTTTCAACACCGGGGAGCTGTTTTTT. The encoded protein is CASSFNTGELFF. The full variable domain, its missing parts supplied by reference TRBV5-1 and TRBJ2-2, is KAGVTQTPRYLIKTRGQQVTLSCSPISGHRSVSWYQQTPGQGLQFLFEYFSETQRNKGNFPGRFSGRQFSNSRSEMNVSTLELGDSALYLCASSFNTGELFFGEGSRLTVL.